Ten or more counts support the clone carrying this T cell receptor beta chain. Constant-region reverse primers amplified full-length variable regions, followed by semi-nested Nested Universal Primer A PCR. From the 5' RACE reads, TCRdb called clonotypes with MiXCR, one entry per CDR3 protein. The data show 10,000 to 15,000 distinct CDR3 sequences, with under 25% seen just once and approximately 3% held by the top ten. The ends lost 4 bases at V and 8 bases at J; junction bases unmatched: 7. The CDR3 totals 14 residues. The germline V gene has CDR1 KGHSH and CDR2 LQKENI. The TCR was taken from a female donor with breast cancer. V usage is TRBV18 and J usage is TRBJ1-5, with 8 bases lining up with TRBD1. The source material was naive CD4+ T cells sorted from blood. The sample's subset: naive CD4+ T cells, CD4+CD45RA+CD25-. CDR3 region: CASSQTGAREPQHF. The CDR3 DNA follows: TGTGCCAGCTCACAGACAGGGGCCCGGGAGCCCCAGCATTTT.